The entry that follows covers one T cell receptor beta chain sequence. This sample stems from a study of blood T cell repertoires in COVID-19. Looked up from germline, CDR1 is MGHRA and CDR2 is YSYEKL. This CDR3 is built from 16 residues. The ends lost 4 bases at V and 8 bases at J; junction bases unmatched: 12. In the authors' methods: Amplifying reference gene primers gave estimates of nucleated cell counts. This table comes from immunoSEQ multiplex PCR, and its TCRdb copy is limited to in-frame clones, with some not included. V and J calls and clone size are those listed in that table; D and trimming were worked out from the DNA. The table records approximately 390,000 clones, 90% of them present only once.

This TCR was sampled from a man younger than 30 with active or convalescent COVID-19. Sequences were obtained from peripheral blood. The chain uses TRBV4-1 and TRBJ2-1; 9 bases map to TRBD1. CDR3 amino acids: CASSPSRDRAGDEQFF. The CDR3, as DNA: TGCGCCAGCAGCCCCTCCCGGGACAGGGCCGGCGATGAGCAGTTCTTC.